A single sample gave rise to the 18 T cell receptor beta chains below, sequenced in a study of radiotherapy plus CTLA-4 blockade in lung cancer. Only in-frame clones appear in the TCRdb table, and some are missing; sequencing was by immunoSEQ multiplex PCR. This table has about 76,000 clones, about 80% appearing once. The sample was peripheral blood, taken from a patient treated with radiotherapy plus ipilimumab. The receptors derive from a human donor with non-small cell lung cancer who had stable disease on radiotherapy plus ipilimumab.

This sequence joins TRBV5-5 and TRBJ2-2; TRBD1 aligns across 7 bases. The trim removed 0 bases at V and 7 bases at J, leaving 9 bases unmatched. CDR3 size: 16 residues. The V gene's germline CDR1 is SGHKS and CDR2 YYEKEE (reference sequence). The CDR3 bases are TGTGCCAGCAGCTTGGTACAGGGGATAGCGAGCGGGGAGCTGTTTTTT. Translation gives CASSLVQGIASGELFF.

V is TRBV27 and J is TRBJ2-3; 12 nucleotides align to TRBD2. V gave up 4 bases and J gave up 5 bases; unmatched junction bases: 16. The length of the CDR3 is 19 residues. Germline V CDR1 and CDR2: MNHEY, SMNVEV (reference sequence). The CDR3 reads CASSSPAGLAGGPGDTQYF. The CDR3 nucleotides read TGTGCCAGCAGTTCTCCAGCCGGCCTAGCGGGGGGGCCAGGAGATACGCAGTATTTT.

This chain connects TRBV5-8 to TRBJ2-1; TRBD1 might be the D (6 bases). V lost 4 bases and J lost 4, with 12 bases in between. In germline, CDR1 is SGHTS, CDR2 YDEGEE. The CDR3 sequence is 14 residues long. CDR3 nucleotides: TGTGCCAGCAGCACGGGACACCTTTACAATGAGCAGTTCTTC. Amino acids: CASSTGHLYNEQFF.

The count of this clone is one. The chain's CDR3 is CASSLSGGTDTQYF. The CDR3 DNA sequence: TGTGCCAGCAGCCTGAGCGGGGGCACAGATACGCAGTATTTT. The genes are TRBV14 and TRBJ2-3, with 7 bases matching TRBD2. CDR3 size: 14 residues. Germline lookup yields CDR1 SGHDN and CDR2 FVKESK. V shed 4 bases and J 1 base; nucleotides not matched to a gene: 2.

The V gene is TRBV14, the J gene TRBJ2-3; D unclear. The CDR3 contains 14 residues. The V end lost 1 base, the J end lost 2 bases, and 7 bases lay between the germline ends. Germline V gives CDR1 SGHDN, CDR2 FVKESK. DNA for the CDR3: TGTGCCAGCAGCCAAGGCGGCAACACAGATACGCAGTATTTT. The encoded protein is CASSQGGNTDTQYF.

The rearrangement joins TRBV21-1 to TRBJ2-5; the D segment call TRBD1 is taken from the table without a DNA check. TRBV21-1 is classified as a pseudogene. The CDR3 totals 15 residues. The CDR3 loop reads CASSKAREYSETQYF. The CDR3 DNA is TGTGCCAGCAGCAAAGCCAGGGAATATTCGGAGACCCAGTACTTC.

This clone was recorded only once. The chain couples TRBV10-1 to TRBJ2-1; 7 bases align to TRBD2. Losses at the gene ends were 6 bases for V and 4 bases for J; bases not matched to a gene: 9. The length of the CDR3 is 15 residues. The germline gives CDR1 WNHNN, CDR2 SYGVQD (reference sequence). This CDR3 reads CASSLRSGGYNEQFF. In DNA, the CDR3 is TGCGCCAGCAGCCTTCGGTCGGGGGGATACAATGAGCAGTTCTTC.

Concerning this clone itself: Germline is not matched at one junction end, which may reflect a read error. The rearrangement links TRBV7-7 to TRBJ2-2; 8 bases line up with TRBD2. The CDR3 spans 16 residues. Germline V gene lookup returns CDR1 SSHAT and CDR2 FNYEAQ (reference sequence). The CDR3 sequence is CASSKVAGRGVGELFF. DNA of the CDR3: TGTGCTAGCAGCAAAGTAGCGGGAAGAGGAGTCGGGGAGCTGTTTTTT.

The chain combines TRBV2 with TRBJ2-3; 7 nucleotides match TRBD2. CDR3 length: 16 residues. V trimming: 4 bases; J trimming: 4 bases; junction bases outside the gene matches: 11. Germline V gene sequence: CDR1 SNHLY, CDR2 FYNNEI. CDR3 nucleotides: TGTGCCAGCAGTGTGGGAGGGAGGGTTAGCGCAGATACGCAGTATTTT. It is translated as CASSVGGRVSADTQYF.

The J gene is TRBJ1-6, the V gene TRBV5-6; possibly TRBD1 for D (5 bases). This CDR3 region has 14 residues. Trimming stripped 4 bases from V and 6 bases from J, with 11 bases between. Germline-derived CDR1 and CDR2 are SGHDT and YYEEEE. CDR3 nucleotides: TGTGCCAGCAGCCAGGTTCAGGGTAATTCACCCCTCCACTTT. This sequence encodes CASSQVQGNSPLHF. Full variable domain (missing parts from reference TRBV5-6 and TRBJ1-6): DAGVTQSPTHLIKTRGQQVTLRCSPKSGHDTVSWYQQALGQGPQFIFQYYEEEERQRGNFPDRFSGHQFPNYSSELNVNALLLGDSALYLCASSQVQGNSPLHFGNGTRLTVT.

The genes are TRBV4-1 and TRBJ1-5; D remains ambiguous. The germline CDR1 and CDR2 sequences are MGHRA and YSYEKL. There are 15 residues in the CDR3. V gave up 4 bases and J gave up 0 bases, with 10 bases separating them. In DNA form, the CDR3 reads TGCGCCAGCAGCCTCCGACTGTATAGCAATCAGCCCCAGCATTTT. Translated, it gives CASSLRLYSNQPQHF.

V and J are TRBV7-3 and TRBJ2-7; D is unresolved. The CDR3 totals 13 residues. V was pared by 3 bases and J by 6 bases, with 12 bases between. Germline CDR1 reads SGHTA; CDR2 reads FQGTGA. This CDR3 is CASSLRPEAEQYF. The CDR3 DNA reads as TGTGCCAGCAGCTTGAGGCCCGAGGCCGAGCAGTACTTC.

The rearrangement joins TRBV5-6 to TRBJ2-1; a possible D gene is TRBD2 (6 bases). The CDR3 runs to 16 residues. Germline CDR1 and CDR2: SGHDT and YYEEEE. With 5 bases removed from V and 5 bases from J, the gap between germline ends came to 20 bases. The CDR3 spells CASSYKTYWGDNEQFF. The CDR3 region has the DNA TGTGCCAGCAGTTATAAGACCTACTGGGGGGACAATGAGCAGTTCTTC.

The chain is built from TRBV6-1 and TRBJ1-2, with D possibly matching TRBD1 (6 bases). This CDR3 has 14 residues. Germline CDR1 and CDR2: MNHNS and SASEGT. V gave up 7 bases and J gave up 1 base, with 13 bases separating them. This CDR3 reads CASIWQGLNYGYTF. DNA for the CDR3: TGTGCCAGCATCTGGCAGGGGCTTAACTATGGCTACACCTTC.

The V gene is TRBV19, the J gene TRBJ2-7, with 7 bases lining up with TRBD2. The CDR3 has 14 amino acids. In germline, CDR1 is LNHDA, CDR2 SQIVND (reference sequence). After removal of 9 bases from V and 2 bases from J, the junction contained 10 bases not matched to a gene. The DNA for the CDR3 is TGTGCCAGCGGCGGGCGGGAGCCTCCCTACGAGCAGTACTTC. Residues: CASGGREPPYEQYF.

The chain uses TRBV7-9 and TRBJ2-5; D remains unclear. Looked up from germline, CDR1 is SEHNR and CDR2 is FQNEAQ (reference sequence). The CDR3 loop spans 16 amino acids. V lost 5 bases and J 2 bases, leaving 18 bases between the germline ends. The CDR3 spells CASSPRPSLQQETQYF. The CDR3 nucleotides are TGTGCCAGCAGCCCCCGCCCGAGTCTCCAGCAAGAGACCCAGTACTTC.

The J gene is TRBJ2-5, the V gene TRBV27; 11 nucleotides align to TRBD1. CDR1 and CDR2 from the germline V gene are MNHEY and SMNVEV (reference sequence). V trimming: 3 bases; J trimming: 1 base; junction bases outside the gene matches: 1. CDR3 length equals 15 residues. The CDR3 spells CASSLDRGRQETQYF. The CDR3 DNA reads as TGTGCCAGCAGTTTGGACAGGGGGCGCCAAGAGACCCAGTACTTC.

The chain links TRBV7-9 to TRBJ2-1; no clear D. There are 14 residues in the CDR3. Looked up from germline, CDR1 is SEHNR and CDR2 is FQNEAQ (reference sequence). Trimming removed 2 bases at V and 6 bases at J, with 11 bases between. In DNA form, the CDR3 reads TGTGCCAGCAGCTTAAGCCGATCACGCAATGAGCAGTTCTTC. It is translated as CASSLSRSRNEQFF.